The T cell receptor (beta chain) described here comes from a study of T cells in Graves' hyperthyroidism and ophthalmopathy. It was uncontrolled infection, other autoimmune disease, pregnancy or lactation that excluded patients. Regarding this clonotype: Relative to the germline gene, one junction end is altered; a read error may explain this.

The germline V gene has CDR1 LGHDT and CDR2 YNNKEL (reference sequence). CDR3 length: 12 amino acids. TCR beta CDR3 regions were amplified from RNA. The HTBI set primed first-round TCR CDR3 RT-PCR. TCRdb fed the multiplex PCR reads into MiXCR, producing one record per CDR3 protein. This table holds about 540,000 distinct CDR3 sequences, 46% found once. The sequence derives from a woman between 18 and 29 years old with Graves' hyperthyroidism. The sequencing sample was made of peripheral blood or thyroid tissue (not recorded which). V is TRBV3-1 and J is TRBJ1-1, with D possibly TRBD1 on 6 matching bases. CDR3 amino acids: CASSRGTSLFFF. DNA of the CDR3: TGTGCCAGCAGTCGCGGGACATCCCTTTTTTTTTTT.